A single T cell receptor beta chain is shown here with its context. The data stem from a study of blood T cell repertoires in COVID-19. Study as a whole: Some COVID-19 samples were acute and others convalescent; all came from the United States, Italy and Spain. In each case, the material was cDNA or gDNA derived from T cells, B-cell-depleted T cells, or PBMCs.

Authors' processing steps: The assay estimated nucleated cells by amplifying reference gene primers. Clones were read by immunoSEQ multiplex PCR, and TCRdb kept only the in-frame ones, dropping some. Clone size and the V and J calls come from that table; the DNA yielded D and trimming. The sample includes fewer than 15,000 clones, around 90% of them seen just once. Germline lookup yields CDR1 LNHDA and CDR2 SQIVND (reference sequence). The CDR3 is 12 amino acids. V shed 5 bases and J shed 3 bases, with 5 bases lying between them. Sample: peripheral blood. This receptor was obtained from a woman between 70 and 85 years old with active COVID-19. V is TRBV19 and J is TRBJ1-5; the D is unclear. CDR3 sequence: CASSFLNQPQHF. The CDR3 coding sequence is TGTGCCAGTAGTTTCCTCAATCAGCCCCAGCATTTT. Full variable domain (rest looked up from reference TRBV19 and TRBJ1-5): DGGITQSPKYLFRKEGQNVTLSCEQNLNHDAMYWYRQDPGQGLRLIYYSQIVNDFQKGDIAEGYSVSREKKESFPLTVTSAQKNPTAFYLCASSFLNQPQHFGDGTRLSIL.